This section outlines one T cell receptor beta chain sequence together with its context. The specificity of this receptor is unknown. The sample holds no much larger clone one base away, and base qualities are not on file. The library was obtained by the immunoSEQ multiplex PCR assay. The multiplex PCR relied on a mix of 60 forward primers for TCR Vbeta segments and 13 reverse primers for TCR Jbeta segments. A multiplex PCR assay on genomic DNA amplified the CDR3 region of rearranged TCR beta genes. The amplified TCR beta libraries were sequenced on the Illumina HiSeq System as 87-base-pair reads. Per the original workflow: A later analysis tallied around 87 million unique TCR beta chains across the 700 or so repertoires, and about 12 million of those chains were shared by two or more donors. To remove PCR and sequencing errors, raw reads were error-corrected and collapsed into unique sequences using a nearest-neighbor algorithm that merged closely related sequences. Alignment of CDR3 sequences to IMGT reference sequences was used to assign V, D and J gene segments. Each retained sequence needed at least a six-nucleotide match to both a V gene segment and a J gene segment. Rearrangements were called productive when the CDR3 lacked stop codons and stayed in frame with V and J; all others were non-productive. Following IMGT convention, CDR3 was defined as the stretch from the second conserved V-encoded cysteine to the conserved J-encoded phenylalanine. The earlier analysis of about 610 of the donors excluded any sequence lacking an unambiguous match to a single V gene segment. In an earlier analysis of several hundred of the donors, V segments were called functional above 56.7% productive rearrangements and were called segregating when the between-donor standard deviation exceeded 5%. To diagnose cytomegalovirus status from the catalog of TCR beta chain sequences, a statistical classification framework was built. In a later analysis, TCR nucleotide sequences were compared against IMGT/GENE-DB human TR gene sequences so that V and J genes could be assigned. In a later analysis, CDR3 sequences and most-parsimonious VDJ recombination scenarios were assigned using the TCRdist pipeline. In a later analysis, each TCR beta chain was defined by its CDR3 amino acid sequence together with its V-gene family, and reads lacking a unique V-gene family were excluded. In a later analysis, fewer than 650 highly shared, low-generation-probability nucleotide sequences were removed to address suspected cross-contamination and a sequencing artifact. A later analysis calculated a clonal expansion index for each public chain from normalized within-repertoire ranks of inferred template counts. A later analysis computed generation probabilities with a VDJ recombination model fitted to out-of-frame rearrangements, and checked the results against IGoR. A later analysis scored TCR-TCR, TCR-HLA and TCR-CMV co-occurrence with hypergeometric tests, applying a repertoire-size bias correction to TCR pairs. To estimate false discovery rates, a later analysis permuted the HLA or CMV assignments 20 times. In a later analysis, co-occurring TCRs were grouped with DBSCAN, and TCRdist sequence similarity was added when clustering was performed within HLA-allele-positive subsets. Repertoires with fewer than 30,000 or more than 120,000 public chains were left out of co-occurrence clustering, as were about 5 repertoires with anomalous nucleotide sharing. TCRdb retrieved this table from immuneACCESS and kept in-frame rearrangements only. Not all clones are present; in checked studies, unresolved V genes account for under half, and no reason is known for the remainder. That table furnishes V, J and clone size, whereas the DNA furnished D and trimming. The sample table shows some 200,000 clones, and 60% to 80% are seen once. Clones ranked in the top ten supply around 1.7% of the sample.

These data are taken from a study of cytomegalovirus exposure and HLA in healthy donors (TCRdb year 2017). Regarding the complete study: According to an earlier analysis of 587 of the donors, about 180 million T cells yielded over 90 million unique TCR beta sequences and less than 300 Gb of sequence data. An early release that covered 500 to 800 HLA-typed donors contained about 300 gigabases of sequencing data and roughly 84 million unique TCR sequences. Of the 300 to 400 genotyped donors, around 81% fell in the genetic ancestry cluster associated with self-reported Caucasian donors. The study aimed to test whether cataloging public T cell receptors could reveal signatures of past pathogen exposure. The study profiled the T cell repertoires of 666 subjects by immunosequencing and related them to cytomegalovirus serostatus. A separate validation cohort of 100 to 150 different subjects was used in addition to the approximately 610-subject first cohort. The study combined high-throughput TCR immunosequencing, statistical association of individual TCRs with disease status, and machine learning to predict cytomegalovirus infection status. A later analysis re-examined previously published TCR beta repertoires from around 670 donors and added high-resolution HLA genotyping to investigate patterns of TCR occurrence. In the later analysis, no new phenotypic data were used to find candidate immune exposures; instead, reliance was placed on TCR beta sequences and their occurrence across donors. An earlier analysis of several hundred of the donors used high-throughput TCR beta sequencing to judge whether each TCR beta V gene segment behaved as functional or pseudogenic. Alongside the repertoire data, information on donor age, sex, ethnicity and CMV serostatus was compiled. Genome-wide SNP genotypes for about 55% of the roughly 670 donors were used in a later genetic analysis, which treated that subset as a discovery cohort. All discovery cohort repertoires had been generated on a single sequencing platform. HLA typing included class I and class II loci at four-digit resolution. Typing coverage varied by locus: 629-630 donors for A, B, C, DRB1 and DQB1; roughly 510 for DQA1; nearly 610 for DPA1; around 450 for DPB1. Because of strong linkage in the cohort, 4 to 6 DR-DQ haplotypes were treated as single units for association and clustering. Among some 400 genotyped donors of the cohort, an average of approximately 200,000 unique TCR beta nucleotide sequences was sequenced per donor, of which 15% to 20% were non-productive. General study outcomes and caveats: The study listed 150 to 200 TCR beta chains as associated with cytomegalovirus. The classifier was reported to diagnose cytomegalovirus status with high specificity and sensitivity in both the original cohort and the validation cohort. A further reported finding was that TCR beta sequences accurately predicted the HLA-A and HLA-B alleles for most subjects in the first cohort. A later genetic analysis reported fewer N-insertions in productive TCRs among donors in an Asian-associated ancestry cluster than the roughly 670-donor mean. Immune exposure information for the cohort was limited to CMV serostatus. Most TCR sequences were observed very rarely across donors, whereas some public TCRs were present in many individuals. In a later analysis, 15,000 to 20,000 TCR beta sequences were associated with specific HLA alleles at a false discovery rate of 0.05. A later analysis found that TCR association rates varied across HLA loci, with DRB1 alleles showing the most associated TCRs and HLA-C alleles the fewest. Correlated functional status among segregating V segments might be attributable to linkage disequilibrium, but an unknown experimental factor could not be ruled out. The cohort was sequenced for TCR beta chains only, and without alpha or paired-chain data the features that could be detected were limited. In a later analysis, several top co-occurrence clusters were reported to appear linked to parvovirus B19, influenza, CMV and Epstein-Barr virus. An earlier analysis of some 560 of the donors showed that most TCR beta V segments appeared in productive rearrangements either about 87% or about 30% of the time, which broadly matched IMGT annotations. Some IMGT-functional V segments, including TRBV6-2 and TRBV6-3, could not be told apart with the 87-base-pair reads, so those segments were excluded. Because counts were too low, roughly 18 rarely observed V segments, including chromosome 9 orphons, were left out of the earlier analysis of 587 of the donors. A later genetic analysis associated a missense DCLRE1C variant with V-gene and J-gene trimming of TCR beta chains, and an independent cohort replicated the association. The sequencing pipeline was judged likely to have produced a cluster of highly shared sequence variants as a technical artifact. According to the authors, the approach could potentially be generalized to other disease states and immunological phenotypes. Sequencing depth was assumed to be roughly uniform across donors in the presence/absence analyses, though that assumption may not hold. A few of the identified cytomegalovirus-associated TCR beta chains were confirmed in vitro to be specific for cytomegalovirus antigens. Because HLA typing was unavailable for some donors at each locus, only the typed subset was used in association tests. Most CMV-associated TCR beta chains appeared to be HLA-restricted in a later analysis, and the HLA associations seemed to be driven largely by CMV exposure. A later analysis found that HLA-associated TCR beta chains were more clonally expanded and had lower generation probabilities than equally common non-associated chains. Strong co-occurrence of HLA alleles, especially DR and DQ, made assigning TCR associations to individual alleles difficult.

The junction carries 23 bases between V and J, which are trimmed by 7 bases and 3 bases respectively. From its cysteine to its phenylalanine, the CDR3 spans 16 amino acids. Only the CDR3 portion is preserved as DNA: 48 bases, with reading frame beginning at the first base. According to the germline V gene, CDR1 reads SGHRS and CDR2 reads YFSETQ. The cohort comprised 670 or so healthy bone marrow donors. At the time of sampling, every cohort member was nominally healthy, though immune exposures that went unrecorded were likely present. The donor tested CMV seronegative and was one of the 352 seronegative cohort members. A peripheral blood sample was collected from each donor, and TCR beta sequencing was performed on peripheral blood mononuclear cells. The Qiagen DNeasy Blood Extraction Kit was used to extract genomic DNA from the blood cell samples.

Sequenced input: PBMCs. The chain uses TRBV5-1 and TRBJ2-7; the D gene is perhaps TRBD2, on 7 matching bases. The sequence came from a man between 18 and 29 years old in good health and CMV-seronegative. CDR3 reads: CASGGGHDSGVYEQYF. The sequenced DNA: TGCGCCAGCGGGGGGGGGCATGATTCAGGGGTCTACGAGCAGTACTTC. Reference TRBV5-1 and TRBJ2-7 proteins supply the regions before and after the CDR3; the full variable domain is: KAGVTQTPRYLIKTRGQQVTLSCSPISGHRSVSWYQQTPGQGLQFLFEYFSETQRNKGNFPGRFSGRQFSNSRSEMNVSTLELGDSALYLCASGGGHDSGVYEQYFGPGTRLTVT.